The rows below give T cell receptor beta chains drawn from one sample of a study of T cell responses to AZD1222 COVID-19 vaccine. Repertoires were generated with immunoSEQ multiplex PCR, while TCRdb's copy carries only in-frame clones and drops some. The profile shows about 89,000 clones, just over 90% of them singletons. Specimen: peripheral blood, collected 28 days after the second AZD1222 dose. Receptors originate from an adult who received the AZD1222 COVID-19 vaccine. Each CDR3 is given with its conserved first and last residue. The D gene is left open where the match is weak. The listing skips clone size in some rows; elsewhere it reads once, few, many or a size class.

d_gene: NA; j_gene: TRBJ1-1; abundance: NA; v_gene: TRBV10-3; CDR3aa: CAISALKNTEAFF; CDR3nt: TGTGCCATCAGTGCCCTAAAGAACACTGAAGCTTTCTTT
d_gene: NA; j_gene: TRBJ2-7; abundance: NA; v_gene: TRBV11-2; CDR3aa: CASSLVPGGGYEQYF; CDR3nt: TGTGCCAGCAGCTTAGTTCCCGGAGGGGGTTACGAGCAGTACTTC
d_gene: TRBD1; j_gene: TRBJ2-7; abundance: NA; v_gene: TRBV19; CDR3aa: CASSRDRGYEQYF; CDR3nt: TGTGCCAGTAGTAGGGACAGGGGCTACGAGCAGTACTTC
d_gene: NA; j_gene: TRBJ1-1; abundance: NA; v_gene: TRBV6-4; CDR3aa: CASSRGLNTEAFF; CDR3nt: TGTGCCAGCAGTCGGGGGCTGAACACTGAAGCTTTCTTT
d_gene: NA; j_gene: TRBJ2-1; abundance: once; v_gene: TRBV7-2; CDR3aa: CASSLGQERYEQFF; CDR3nt: TGTGCCAGCAGCTTAGGGCAGGAGAGGTATGAGCAGTTCTTC
d_gene: NA; j_gene: TRBJ2-3; abundance: NA; v_gene: TRBV28; CDR3aa: CASRKLGDTQYF; CDR3nt: TGTGCCAGCAGGAAACTAGGGGATACGCAGTATTTT
d_gene: TRBD1; j_gene: TRBJ1-5; abundance: NA; v_gene: TRBV5-1; CDR3aa: CASSSTTGAPTQHF; CDR3nt: TGCGCCAGCAGCTCCACCACAGGGGCTCCAACCCAGCATTTT
d_gene: NA; j_gene: TRBJ1-5; abundance: NA; v_gene: TRBV7-9; CDR3aa: CASSLFGAGQPQHF; CDR3nt: TGTGCCAGCAGCTTATTCGGCGCTGGTCAGCCCCAGCATTTT
d_gene: NA; j_gene: TRBJ1-1; abundance: NA; v_gene: TRBV25-1; CDR3aa: CASSESRNTEAFF; CDR3nt: TGTGCCAGCAGTGAATCACGGAACACTGAAGCTTTCTTT
d_gene: TRBD2; j_gene: TRBJ2-1; abundance: few; v_gene: TRBV3-1/TRBV3-2; CDR3aa: CASSPRILAGAADEQFF; CDR3nt: TGTGCCAGCAGCCCAAGAATACTAGCGGGGGCCGCGGATGAGCAGTTCTTC
d_gene: NA; j_gene: TRBJ1-5; abundance: once; v_gene: TRBV5-8; CDR3aa: CASRPTTGWQPQHF; CDR3nt: TGTGCCAGCAGACCAACCACAGGGTGGCAGCCCCAGCATTTT
d_gene: TRBD1; j_gene: TRBJ1-2; abundance: NA; v_gene: TRBV29-1; CDR3aa: CSVAKGARGYTF; CDR3nt: TGCAGCGTTGCGAAGGGGGCAAGGGGCTACACCTTC
d_gene: TRBD1; j_gene: TRBJ2-1; abundance: once; v_gene: TRBV7-6; CDR3aa: CASSLDGTGAYNEQFF; CDR3nt: TGTGCCAGCAGCTTAGATGGGACAGGGGCATACAATGAGCAGTTCTTC
d_gene: NA; j_gene: TRBJ1-2; abundance: NA; v_gene: TRBV10-2; CDR3aa: CASSSEIPNYGYTF; CDR3nt: TGCGCCAGCAGTTCAGAGATTCCGAACTATGGCTACACCTTC
d_gene: TRBD1; j_gene: TRBJ1-1; abundance: NA; v_gene: TRBV2; CDR3aa: CASSGQGNTEAFF; CDR3nt: TGTGCCAGCAGTGGACAGGGGAACACTGAAGCTTTCTTT
d_gene: NA; j_gene: TRBJ2-5; abundance: NA; v_gene: TRBV2; CDR3aa: CASTGQLRETQYF; CDR3nt: TGTGCCAGCACCGGACAGCTGAGGGAGACCCAGTACTTC
d_gene: NA; j_gene: TRBJ1-6; abundance: NA; v_gene: TRBV12-3/TRBV12-4; CDR3aa: CATRLLDSPLHF; CDR3nt: TGTGCCACCCGGTTGCTAGATTCACCCCTCCACTTT
d_gene: NA; j_gene: TRBJ1-4; abundance: NA; v_gene: TRBV7-9; CDR3aa: CASSFWQGTNEKLFF; CDR3nt: TGTGCCAGCAGCTTTTGGCAGGGGACTAATGAAAAACTGTTTTTT
d_gene: NA; j_gene: TRBJ1-5; abundance: NA; v_gene: TRBV7-8; CDR3aa: CASSQPQHF; CDR3nt: TGTGCCAGCAGTCAGCCCCAGCATTTT
d_gene: TRBD2; j_gene: TRBJ2-5; abundance: NA; v_gene: TRBV2; CDR3aa: CASSPLAGGQTQYF; CDR3nt: TGTGCCAGCAGCCCTTTGGCGGGGGGGCAGACCCAGTACTTC
d_gene: NA; j_gene: TRBJ1-1; abundance: once; v_gene: TRBV5-4; CDR3aa: CASSPALLGSVTEAFF; CDR3nt: TGTGCCAGCAGCCCGGCTCTGTTGGGGTCGGTCACTGAAGCTTTCTTT
d_gene: NA; j_gene: TRBJ1-5; abundance: many; v_gene: TRBV11-3; CDR3aa: CASSLDRNNQPQHF; CDR3nt: TGTGCCAGCAGCTTAGATCGGAACAATCAGCCCCAGCATTTT
d_gene: TRBD1; j_gene: TRBJ2-2; abundance: NA; v_gene: TRBV6-2/TRBV6-3; CDR3aa: CASSSAGTGDTGELFF; CDR3nt: TGTGCCAGCAGTTCCGCCGGGACAGGTGACACCGGGGAGCTGTTTTTT
d_gene: NA; j_gene: TRBJ2-7; abundance: NA; v_gene: TRBV2; CDR3aa: CASVSGITYEQYF; CDR3nt: TGTGCCAGCGTATCCGGGATCACCTACGAGCAGTACTTC
d_gene: NA; j_gene: TRBJ1-5; abundance: NA; v_gene: TRBV3-1/TRBV3-2; CDR3aa: CASSQGGPNNQPQHF; CDR3nt: TGTGCCAGCAGCCAAGGAGGTCCGAACAATCAGCCCCAGCATTTT
d_gene: TRBD1; j_gene: TRBJ2-7; abundance: NA; v_gene: TRBV7-9; CDR3aa: CASSRWTGPTYEQYF; CDR3nt: TGTGCCAGCAGCCGGTGGACAGGGCCAACCTACGAGCAGTACTTC
d_gene: TRBD2; j_gene: TRBJ2-3; abundance: NA; v_gene: TRBV11-3; CDR3aa: CASSYGTSRADTQYF; CDR3nt: TGTGCCAGCAGCTACGGGACTAGCAGGGCAGATACGCAGTATTTT
d_gene: NA; j_gene: TRBJ2-7; abundance: NA; v_gene: TRBV10-1; CDR3aa: CASSESWEPWNEQYF; CDR3nt: TGCGCCAGCAGTGAGTCCTGGGAGCCGTGGAACGAGCAGTACTTC
d_gene: NA; j_gene: TRBJ2-5; abundance: NA; v_gene: TRBV7-2; CDR3aa: CASSPGVAWETQYF; CDR3nt: TGTGCCAGCAGCCCCGGGGTGGCCTGGGAGACCCAGTACTTC
d_gene: NA; j_gene: TRBJ1-5; abundance: few; v_gene: TRBV2; CDR3aa: CASSETTMGGQPQHF; CDR3nt: TGTGCCAGCAGTGAAACCACGATGGGGGGACAGCCCCAGCATTTT
d_gene: TRBD1; j_gene: TRBJ2-2; abundance: once; v_gene: TRBV2; CDR3aa: CASKRDRGDITGELFF; CDR3nt: TGTGCCAGCAAACGAGACAGGGGAGATATCACCGGGGAGCTGTTTTTT
d_gene: NA; j_gene: TRBJ1-2; abundance: NA; v_gene: TRBV5-1; CDR3aa: CASSLTGSNYGYTF; CDR3nt: TGCGCCAGCAGCTTGACAGGGTCTAACTATGGCTACACCTTC
d_gene: NA; j_gene: TRBJ1-5; abundance: once; v_gene: TRBV7-2; CDR3aa: CASSNLVGRHLDF; CDR3nt: TGTGCCAGCAGTAACCTAGTTGGACGCCACTTGGATTTT
d_gene: NA; j_gene: TRBJ1-1; abundance: once; v_gene: TRBV5-8; CDR3aa: CASSTGTDYRTEAFF; CDR3nt: TGTGCCAGCAGCACCGGGACCGACTACCGAACTGAAGCTTTCTTT
d_gene: TRBD2; j_gene: TRBJ2-7; abundance: NA; v_gene: TRBV28; CDR3aa: CASSSGTSGIYEQYF; CDR3nt: TGTGCCAGCAGCTCCGGGACTAGCGGGATTTACGAGCAGTACTTC
d_gene: NA; j_gene: TRBJ1-2; abundance: NA; v_gene: TRBV30; CDR3aa: CAFREPGGYTF; CDR3nt: TGTGCCTTCAGGGAGCCGGGTGGCTACACCTTC
d_gene: TRBD1; j_gene: TRBJ1-6; abundance: NA; v_gene: TRBV28; CDR3aa: CASSRRTGGSYNSPLHF; CDR3nt: TGTGCCAGCAGTCGGCGGACAGGGGGCTCCTATAATTCACCCCTCCACTTT
d_gene: TRBD1; j_gene: TRBJ2-7; abundance: NA; v_gene: TRBV29-1; CDR3aa: CSARDRASYEQYF; CDR3nt: TGCAGCGCCCGGGACAGGGCTTCTTACGAGCAGTACTTC
d_gene: NA; j_gene: TRBJ2-7; abundance: NA; v_gene: TRBV28; CDR3aa: CASSPASVRSYEQYF; CDR3nt: TGTGCCAGCAGCCCCGCTAGCGTTCGCTCCTACGAGCAGTACTTC
d_gene: TRBD2; j_gene: TRBJ2-1; abundance: NA; v_gene: TRBV3-1/TRBV3-2; CDR3aa: CASSHTLAGLYNEQFF; CDR3nt: TGTGCCAGCAGCCACACCCTAGCGGGGCTATACAATGAGCAGTTCTTC
d_gene: NA; j_gene: TRBJ1-6; abundance: NA; v_gene: TRBV27; CDR3aa: CASRGAGPYNSPLHF; CDR3nt: TGTGCCAGCAGGGGGGCAGGGCCCTATAATTCACCCCTCCACTTT
d_gene: TRBD1; j_gene: TRBJ1-2; abundance: NA; v_gene: TRBV12-3/TRBV12-4; CDR3aa: CASSSGTAFDYTF; CDR3nt: TGTGCCAGCAGTTCCGGGACAGCCTTTGACTACACCTTC
d_gene: NA; j_gene: TRBJ2-2; abundance: NA; v_gene: TRBV30; CDR3aa: CAWSRGPNTGELFF; CDR3nt: TGTGCCTGGAGTCGGGGGCCGAACACCGGGGAGCTGTTTTTT
d_gene: NA; j_gene: TRBJ1-2; abundance: NA; v_gene: TRBV7-6; CDR3aa: CASSPDRTNYGYTF; CDR3nt: TGTGCCAGCAGCCCGGACAGAACTAACTATGGCTACACCTTC
d_gene: NA; j_gene: TRBJ1-3; abundance: NA; v_gene: TRBV7-2; CDR3aa: CASSLSGGNTIYF; CDR3nt: TGTGCCAGCAGCTTAAGCGGTGGAAACACCATATATTTT
d_gene: NA; j_gene: TRBJ2-7; abundance: NA; v_gene: TRBV19; CDR3aa: CASSQGRDGEQYF; CDR3nt: TGTGCCAGTAGTCAGGGCAGGGACGGCGAGCAGTACTTC
d_gene: NA; j_gene: TRBJ2-6; abundance: NA; v_gene: TRBV9; CDR3aa: CASSGRPFPGANVLTF; CDR3nt: TGTGCCAGCAGCGGACGCCCTTTCCCTGGGGCCAACGTCCTGACTTTC
d_gene: TRBD1; j_gene: TRBJ1-4; abundance: NA; v_gene: TRBV7-3; CDR3aa: CASSLTGGRVTNEKLFF; CDR3nt: TGTGCCAGCAGCTTGACAGGGGGGCGAGTCACTAATGAAAAACTGTTTTTT
d_gene: NA; j_gene: TRBJ2-7; abundance: NA; v_gene: TRBV6-5; CDR3aa: CASNNRNYEQYF; CDR3nt: TGTGCCAGCAACAACAGGAACTACGAGCAGTACTTC
d_gene: TRBD1; j_gene: TRBJ2-5; abundance: few; v_gene: TRBV29-1; CDR3aa: CSVEPLGRTGVETQYF; CDR3nt: TGCAGCGTTGAACCCCTGGGCCGGACAGGGGTAGAGACCCAGTACTTC
d_gene: TRBD1; j_gene: TRBJ1-5; abundance: NA; v_gene: TRBV28; CDR3aa: CASSRTGGGQPQHF; CDR3nt: TGTGCCAGCAGCCGGACAGGGGGCGGGCAGCCCCAGCATTTT
d_gene: TRBD2; j_gene: TRBJ2-1; abundance: NA; v_gene: TRBV10-3; CDR3aa: CAISESGGPSNEQFF; CDR3nt: TGTGCCATCAGTGAGTCGGGAGGGCCCAGCAATGAGCAGTTCTTC
d_gene: NA; j_gene: TRBJ1-3; abundance: NA; v_gene: TRBV30; CDR3aa: CAWNNRVLSGNTIYF; CDR3nt: TGTGCCTGGAATAATCGGGTTTTGTCTGGAAACACCATATATTTT
d_gene: NA; j_gene: TRBJ2-1; abundance: NA; v_gene: TRBV5-1; CDR3aa: CASSLAGSTYNEQFF; CDR3nt: TGCGCCAGCAGCTTGGCAGGATCCACCTACAATGAGCAGTTCTTC
d_gene: TRBD1; j_gene: TRBJ1-4; abundance: NA; v_gene: TRBV5-1; CDR3aa: CASSYLGQNNEKLFF; CDR3nt: TGCGCCAGCAGCTACCTGGGACAGAATAATGAAAAACTGTTTTTT